This T cell receptor beta chain came from a study of cytomegalovirus exposure and HLA in healthy donors. Study outcomes and limitations: TCR association rates varied by HLA locus in a later analysis, with DRB1 highest and HLA-C lowest. V segments that were indistinguishable, TRBV6-2 and TRBV6-3 among them, were omitted from analysis.

CDR1 is ENHRY, CDR2 SYGVKD, per germline. The V and J ends lost 11 bases and 1 base, in that order; junction bases with no gene match: 10. CDR3 length: 15 residues. PCR used 60 Vbeta primers and 13 Jbeta primers. Profiling relied on immunoSEQ multiplex PCR, and the TCRdb table lists in-frame clones only, not all of them. The sample has about 120,000 clones; approximately 80% are singletons. Remarks on this clone: Its antigen is not known.

The TCR originated in a male donor in good health and CMV-seropositive. Sequencing used PBMCs. The chain combines TRBV10-3 with TRBJ1-1, with 10 bases matching TRBD1. The CDR3: CASQKGTGANTEAFF. The CDR3 bases are TGTGCCTCCCAAAAGGGGACAGGGGCGAACACTGAAGCTTTCTTT.